The source of this T cell receptor (beta chain) is a study of T cells after yellow fever vaccination. In its sample, this clonotype was seen a few times. In TCRdb, the 5' RACE reads were re-called with MiXCR into one record per CDR3 protein. The repertoire holds hundreds of thousands of distinct CDR3 sequences, with over 15% as singletons. This specimen was PBMCs, taken before the yellow fever booster vaccination. This receptor was obtained from a young man who received the YFV17D yellow fever vaccine.

As DNA, the CDR3 is TGTGCCAGCAGTTTTCCCCAATTCGGTACTGAAGCTTTCTTT. The encoded protein is CASSFPQFGTEAFF. The chain is built from TRBV12-3 or TRBV12-4 and TRBJ1-1, with unresolved D. The CDR3 spans 14 residues. The V end lost 3 bases, the J end lost 5 bases, and 13 bases lay between the germline ends.